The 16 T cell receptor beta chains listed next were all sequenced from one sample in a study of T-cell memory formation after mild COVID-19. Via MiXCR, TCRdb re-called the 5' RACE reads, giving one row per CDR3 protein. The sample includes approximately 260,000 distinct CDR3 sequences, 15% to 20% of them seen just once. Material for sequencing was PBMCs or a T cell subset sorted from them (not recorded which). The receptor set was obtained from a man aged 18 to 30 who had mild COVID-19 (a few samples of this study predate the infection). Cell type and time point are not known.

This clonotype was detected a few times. The CDR3 spells CASSQATGYDTEAFF. The CDR3 region has the DNA TGTGCCAGCAGCCAAGCTACAGGGTATGACACTGAAGCTTTCTTT. The rearrangement links TRBV3-1 to TRBJ1-1; D might be TRBD1 (6 bases). CDR3 length: 15 amino acids. Trimming stripped 1 base from V and 3 bases from J, with 12 bases between. Germline CDR1 reads LGHDT; CDR2 reads YNNKEL (reference sequence).

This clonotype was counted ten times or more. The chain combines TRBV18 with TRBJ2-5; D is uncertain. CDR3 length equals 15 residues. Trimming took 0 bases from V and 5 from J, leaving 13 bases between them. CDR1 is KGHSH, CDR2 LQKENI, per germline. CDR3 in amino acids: CASSPPDTGGETQYF. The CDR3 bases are TGTGCCAGCTCACCACCCGATACCGGTGGGGAGACCCAGTACTTC.

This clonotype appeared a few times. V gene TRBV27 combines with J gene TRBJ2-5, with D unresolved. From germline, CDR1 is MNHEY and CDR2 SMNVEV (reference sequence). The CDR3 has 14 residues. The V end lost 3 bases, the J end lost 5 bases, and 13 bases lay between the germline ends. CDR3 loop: CASSFGIALETQYF. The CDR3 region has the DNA TGTGCCAGCAGTTTTGGTATAGCTTTGGAGACCCAGTACTTC.

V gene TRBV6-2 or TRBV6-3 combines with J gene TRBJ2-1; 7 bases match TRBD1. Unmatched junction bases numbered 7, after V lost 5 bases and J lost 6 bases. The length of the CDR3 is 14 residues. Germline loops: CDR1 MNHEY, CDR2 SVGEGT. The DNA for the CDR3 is TGTGCCAGCAGTCCCTTAGGGGGCGGCAATGAGCAGTTCTTC. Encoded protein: CASSPLGGGNEQFF.

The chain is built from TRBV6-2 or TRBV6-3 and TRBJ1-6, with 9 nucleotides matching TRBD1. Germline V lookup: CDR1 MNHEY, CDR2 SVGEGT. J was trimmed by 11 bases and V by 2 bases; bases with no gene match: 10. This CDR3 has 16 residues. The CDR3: CASSYQRQGVNPPLHF. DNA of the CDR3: TGTGCCAGCAGTTACCAACGACAGGGGGTCAACCCACCCCTCCACTTT.

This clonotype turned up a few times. This chain's CDR3 is CASSRLGEQYF. CDR3 nucleotide sequence: TGTGCCAGCAGCCGCCTCGGCGAGCAGTACTTC. The chain links TRBV7-8 to TRBJ2-7; D remains ambiguous. Trimming removed 5 bases from V and 6 bases from J, with 8 bases in between. CDR3 length: 11 residues. From germline, CDR1 is SGHVS and CDR2 FQNEAQ.

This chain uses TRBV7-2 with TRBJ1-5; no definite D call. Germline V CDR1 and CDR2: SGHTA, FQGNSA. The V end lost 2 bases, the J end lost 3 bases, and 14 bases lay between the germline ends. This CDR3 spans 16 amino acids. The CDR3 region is CASSLHRRGSNQPQHF. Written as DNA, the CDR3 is TGTGCCAGCAGCTTACATAGGCGGGGATCCAATCAGCCCCAGCATTTT.

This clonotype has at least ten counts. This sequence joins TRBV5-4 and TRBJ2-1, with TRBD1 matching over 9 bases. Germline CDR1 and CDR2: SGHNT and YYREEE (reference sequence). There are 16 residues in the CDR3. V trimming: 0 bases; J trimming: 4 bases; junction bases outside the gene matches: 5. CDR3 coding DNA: TGTGCCAGCAGCTTGGCGACAGGGGGGAGTTACAATGAGCAGTTCTTC. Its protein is CASSLATGGSYNEQFF.

In DNA, the CDR3 is TGTGCCAGCAGTTACTCGATAGGGGCTGGTGGGGCCAACGTCCTGACTTTC. Encoded protein: CASSYSIGAGGANVLTF. This rearrangement joins TRBV6-5 to TRBJ2-6; TRBD1 is a possible D gene (5 bases). Between the trimmed V and J ends, which lost 0 bases and 3 bases, there was a span of 12 bases. This CDR3 region has 17 residues. Germline CDR1 is MNHEY and CDR2 is SVGAGI.

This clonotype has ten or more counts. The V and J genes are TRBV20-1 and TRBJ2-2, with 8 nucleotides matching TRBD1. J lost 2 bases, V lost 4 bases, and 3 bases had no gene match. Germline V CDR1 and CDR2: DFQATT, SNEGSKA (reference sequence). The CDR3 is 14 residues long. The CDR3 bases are TGCAGTGCTATTGGGACAGGCAACACCGGGGAGCTGTTTTTT. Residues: CSAIGTGNTGELFF.

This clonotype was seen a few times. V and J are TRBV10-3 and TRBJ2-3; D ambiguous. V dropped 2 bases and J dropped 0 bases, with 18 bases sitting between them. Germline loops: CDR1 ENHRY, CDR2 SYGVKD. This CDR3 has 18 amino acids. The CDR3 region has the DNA TGTGCCATCAGTGAGATGGGCCCGGTAGAGCTGAGCACAGATACGCAGTATTTT. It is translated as CAISEMGPVELSTDTQYF.

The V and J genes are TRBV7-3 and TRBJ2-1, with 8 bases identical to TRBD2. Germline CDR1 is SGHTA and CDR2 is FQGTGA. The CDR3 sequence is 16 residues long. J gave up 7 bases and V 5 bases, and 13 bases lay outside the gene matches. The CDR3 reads CASSPGVGGGLNEQFF. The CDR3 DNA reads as TGTGCCAGCAGCCCAGGGGTGGGCGGGGGGCTGAATGAGCAGTTCTTC.

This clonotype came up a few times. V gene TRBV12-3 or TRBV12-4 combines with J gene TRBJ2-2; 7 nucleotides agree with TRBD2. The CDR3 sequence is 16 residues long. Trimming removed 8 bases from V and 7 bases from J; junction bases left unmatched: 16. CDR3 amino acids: CASYLPQRGSNGELFF. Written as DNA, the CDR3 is TGTGCCAGCTACTTACCTCAGCGGGGATCGAACGGGGAGCTGTTTTTT.

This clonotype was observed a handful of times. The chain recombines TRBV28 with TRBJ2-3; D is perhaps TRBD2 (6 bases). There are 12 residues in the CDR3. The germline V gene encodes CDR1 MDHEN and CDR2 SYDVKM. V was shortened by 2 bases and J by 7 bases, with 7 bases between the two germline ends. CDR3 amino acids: CASSLGGNTQYF. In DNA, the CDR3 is TGTGCCAGCAGTTTAGGGGGGAATACGCAGTATTTT.

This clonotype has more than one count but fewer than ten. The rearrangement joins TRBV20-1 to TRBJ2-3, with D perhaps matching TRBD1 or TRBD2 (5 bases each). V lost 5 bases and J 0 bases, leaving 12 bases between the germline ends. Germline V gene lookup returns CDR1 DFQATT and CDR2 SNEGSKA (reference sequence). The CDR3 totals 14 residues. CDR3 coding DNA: TGCAGTGCTGGGGACCCTTCAAGCACAGATACGCAGTATTTT. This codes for CSAGDPSSTDTQYF.

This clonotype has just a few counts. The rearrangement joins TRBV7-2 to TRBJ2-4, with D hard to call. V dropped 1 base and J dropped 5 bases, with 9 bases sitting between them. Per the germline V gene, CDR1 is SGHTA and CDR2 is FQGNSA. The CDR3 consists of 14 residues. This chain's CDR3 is CASSLGGSQNIQYF. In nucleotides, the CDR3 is TGTGCCAGCAGCTTAGGGGGAAGCCAAAACATTCAGTACTTC. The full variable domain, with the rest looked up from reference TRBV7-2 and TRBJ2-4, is GAGVSQSPSNKVTEKGKDVELRCDPISGHTALYWYRQSLGQGLEFLIYFQGNSAPDKSGLPSDRFSAERTGGSVSTLTIQRTQQEDSAVYLCASSLGGSQNIQYFGAGTRLSVL.